These 11 T cell receptor beta chains share one sample of origin, sequenced in a study of shared clonotypes between healthy human individuals. Using immunoSEQ multiplex PCR, the repertoire was profiled, and TCRdb retains in-frame clones only, with some absent. The sample gives around 1.1 million clones, approximately 80% of which show up once; roughly 0.57% is in the top ten. Source material: memory CD4+ T cells from PBMCs. Described subset: CD45RA-negative fraction. The origin of the receptors is a man aged 18 to 30 in good health. Some clones in this sample may be carry-over from other donors' samples.

J is TRBJ1-1 and V is TRBV7-2, with a tentative D call TRBD1 (6 bases). This CDR3 is 15 amino acids long. Germline CDR1 is SGHTA and CDR2 is FQGNSA. The germline V and J ends were trimmed by 1 base and 4 bases, with 13 bases remaining between them. The CDR3 region is CASSLGRGRGTEAFF. CDR3 sequence (DNA): TGTGCCAGCAGCTTAGGGCGGGGGCGAGGCACTGAAGCTTTCTTT.

V and J are TRBV7-8 and TRBJ2-3; D may be TRBD2 (6 bases). The CDR3 length is 13 residues. Germline CDR1 and CDR2: SGHVS and FQNEAQ. The germline V and J ends were trimmed by 0 bases and 6 bases, with 7 bases remaining between them. CDR3 sequence: CASSLAREDTQYF. The CDR3 region has the DNA TGTGCCAGCAGCTTAGCCCGGGAGGATACGCAGTATTTT.

The CDR3 loop reads CASRSRGNEQYF. CDR3 sequence (DNA): TGTGCCAGCAGGAGCAGGGGCAACGAGCAGTACTTC. The genes are TRBV6-1 and TRBJ2-7; a possible D gene is TRBD1 (6 bases). CDR1 is MNHNS and CDR2 is SASEGT in the germline V gene. The CDR3 sequence is 12 residues long. V dropped 6 bases and J dropped 5 bases, with 11 bases sitting between them.

The count of this clone is one. J is TRBJ2-2 and V is TRBV29-1, with 7 nucleotides matching TRBD1. The J segment lost 5 bases and the V segment lost 3 bases, leaving 3 bases of the junction unmatched. The germline gives CDR1 SQVTM, CDR2 ANQGSEA. The CDR3 totals 13 residues. CDR3 DNA: TGCAGCGTTGACCCCAGGGGGACCGGGGAGCTGTTTTTT. Its protein is CSVDPRGTGELFF.

This chain joins TRBV28 and TRBJ2-1, with 8 bases identical to TRBD1. CDR3 length equals 14 residues. Germline assignment: CDR1 MDHEN and CDR2 SYDVKM. After removal of 5 bases from V and 6 bases from J, the junction contained 6 bases not matched to a gene. CDR3 loop: CASSLRTGRNEQFF. DNA of the CDR3: TGTGCCAGCAGTCTAAGGACAGGGCGCAATGAGCAGTTCTTC. Using reference TRBV28 and TRBJ2-1 for the parts outside the CDR3, the full variable domain is DVKVTQSSRYLVKRTGEKVFLECVQDMDHENMFWYRQDPGLGLRLIYFSYDVKMKEKGDIPEGYSVSREKKERFSLILESASTNQTSMYLCASSLRTGRNEQFFGPGTRLTVL.

The rearrangement uses TRBV10-3 and TRBJ2-2, with D possibly TRBD2 on 5 matching bases. The CDR3 consists of 15 residues. Germline-derived CDR1 and CDR2 are ENHRY and SYGVKD. V gave up 5 bases and J gave up 3 bases, with 13 bases separating them. CDR3 bases: TGTGCCATCAGTTCAGCGGACCGCGACACCGGGGAGCTGTTTTTT. This codes for CAISSADRDTGELFF.

The chain is built from TRBV29-1 and TRBJ2-3, with TRBD1 identical over 8 bases. V lost 7 bases, J lost 2 bases, and 8 bases stayed unmatched. CDR3 size: 14 residues. The germline CDR1 and CDR2 sequences are SQVTM and ANQGSEA. The CDR3 spells CSATGDTSTDTQYF. As DNA, the CDR3 is TGCAGCGCGACAGGGGACACCTCCACAGATACGCAGTATTTT.

The chain combines TRBV25-1 with TRBJ2-7; D is ambiguous. V lost 4 bases, J lost 1 base, and 8 bases lay in between. CDR1 MGHDK and CDR2 SYGVNS come from the germline V gene. The CDR3 extends over 13 amino acids. This chain's CDR3 is CASSGGQSYEQYF. The CDR3 nucleotides are TGTGCCAGCAGTGGGGGTCAATCCTACGAGCAGTACTTC.

The chain recombines TRBV5-4 with TRBJ1-1; D not resolved. The CDR3 is 13 amino acids. Trimming stripped 2 bases from V and 6 bases from J, with 11 bases between. Germline CDR1 and CDR2: SGHNT and YYREEE (reference sequence). The CDR3 protein is CASSFIWAAEAFF. In DNA form, the CDR3 reads TGTGCCAGCAGCTTTATATGGGCTGCTGAAGCTTTCTTT.

This clone has more than one count but fewer than ten. The J gene is TRBJ1-4, the V gene TRBV19, with D uncertain. The CDR3 runs to 14 residues. V was trimmed by 2 bases and J by 0 bases, leaving 4 bases between them. Germline V gene sequence: CDR1 LNHDA, CDR2 SQIVND (reference sequence). For the CDR3, the DNA is TGTGCCAGTAGTATAACTTCAACTAATGAAAAACTGTTTTTT. It specifies CASSITSTNEKLFF.

The count of this clone is one. The chain combines TRBV28 with TRBJ1-4, with no clear D. CDR1 is MDHEN and CDR2 is SYDVKM in the germline V gene. Trimming removed 1 base from V and 10 bases from J, with 10 bases in between. CDR3 length: 13 residues. The CDR3 bases are TGTGCCAGCAGTTTATTGTCTGTTGGAAAACTGTTTTTT. This translates into CASSLLSVGKLFF.